The entry below gives a single TCR beta chain sequence along with its context. Its antigen is still unknown. The method was immunoSEQ multiplex PCR; TCRdb's version includes in-frame clones alone and lacks a portion of them. The data show tens of thousands of clones, with approximately 83% seen just once and 1.5% to 2% held by the top ten. These data are taken from a study of a mutant IDH1 vaccine in newly diagnosed glioma. The overall study: Vaccination was launched 4-6 weeks after radiotherapy alone, or with temozolomide cycles. Every participant had undergone radiotherapy, temozolomide, or both before, and most underwent both. The sex distribution of treated patients was about 62% male and 37.5% female, with a mean age of approximately 40 years.

The CDR3 contains 15 residues. Trimming removed 3 bases from V and 1 base from J; junction bases left unmatched: 4. Germline CDR1 and CDR2: SGHRS and YFSETQ. Study-wide findings and caveats: Pseudoprogression appeared unlinked to shifts in leading peripheral T cell clonotypes.

Time point reported: week 5, during vaccination. Vaccination used 300 ug of mutant IDH1 20-mer peptide per dose, with topical imiquimod. The rearrangement uses TRBV5-1 and TRBJ2-5; TRBD2 matches 9 bases. The receptor's source is a middle-aged man with glioma. Sequencing used PBMCs, obtained from a glioma patient whose treatment included an IDH1 peptide vaccine. The DNA for the CDR3 is TGCGCCAGCAGCTCATTAGCGGGAGCCCAAGAGACCCAGTACTTC. Its protein is CASSSLAGAQETQYF.